Below, one TCR beta chain is given with its context. The data belong to a study of T cell responses to AZD1222 COVID-19 vaccine. Libraries were prepared by immunoSEQ multiplex PCR; TCRdb keeps only in-frame clonotypes and omits some of them. The table records about 72,000 clones, roughly 84% of them present only once. V shed 1 base, J shed 6 bases, and the junction held 5 bases outside the gene matches. The germline V gene encodes CDR1 SGHVS and CDR2 FQNEAQ. The CDR3 is 15 amino acids. The receptor's source is an adult in good health. The sequences come from peripheral blood, collected on day 0 of AZD1222 vaccination. J is TRBJ1-4 and V is TRBV7-8; 7 positions match TRBD1. CDR3 sequence (DNA): TGTGCCAGCAGCTTAGATGGGACAGCTTATGAAAAACTGTTTTTT. Its translation: CASSLDGTAYEKLFF.